This T cell receptor (beta chain) was recorded in a study of blood T cell repertoires in COVID-19. CDR1 and CDR2 (germline): MNHEY, SMNVEV (reference sequence). This CDR3 comprises 13 residues. Trimming removed 3 bases at V and 6 bases at J, with 11 bases between. Clones were sequenced by immunoSEQ multiplex PCR, and TCRdb holds only the in-frame ones, with some missing. The sample lists about 350,000 clones, about nine tenths occurring once. This TCR was sampled from a woman in her twenties or thirties who had been exposed to COVID-19. V usage is TRBV27 and J usage is TRBJ1-2, with D possibly TRBD1 on 6 matching bases. Input material: PBMCs or T cells enriched from blood (not recorded which). As DNA, the CDR3 is TGTGCCAGCAGTTTCGGGGGGCTGGATGGCTACACCTTC. Amino acids: CASSFGGLDGYTF.